The text below deals with one T cell receptor beta chain. Its target is unknown. Sequencing was performed with immunoSEQ multiplex PCR; in TCRdb, only in-frame clones are kept and a portion is missing. Seen here are 7,600 or so clones, 79% observed once, and the top ten hold approximately 8.7%. These data are taken from a study of immune evolution from preneoplasia to lung adenocarcinoma. Study-wide results and caveats: Top clone share appeared to fall from AAH through AIS, MIA, adenocarcinoma.

CDR1 SGHNT and CDR2 YYREEE come from the germline V gene (reference sequence). V was pared by 4 bases and J by 0 bases, with 10 bases between. CDR3 length: 14 amino acids. This rearrangement joins TRBV5-4 to TRBJ1-1; unclear D gene. Sequencing was carried out using FFPE adjacent normal lung tissue. The receptor comes from a person aged 55-80 years with lung adenocarcinoma. The CDR3 here is CASSLGSLNTEAFF. The CDR3 bases are TGTGCCAGCAGCCTCGGGAGCCTGAACACTGAAGCTTTCTTT. Variable domain in full (rest from reference TRBV5-4 and TRBJ1-1): ETGVTQSPTHLIKTRGQQVTLRCSSQSGHNTVSWYQQALGQGPQFIFQYYREEENGRGNFPPRFSGLQFPNYSSELNVNALELDDSALYLCASSLGSLNTEAFFGQGTRLTVV.